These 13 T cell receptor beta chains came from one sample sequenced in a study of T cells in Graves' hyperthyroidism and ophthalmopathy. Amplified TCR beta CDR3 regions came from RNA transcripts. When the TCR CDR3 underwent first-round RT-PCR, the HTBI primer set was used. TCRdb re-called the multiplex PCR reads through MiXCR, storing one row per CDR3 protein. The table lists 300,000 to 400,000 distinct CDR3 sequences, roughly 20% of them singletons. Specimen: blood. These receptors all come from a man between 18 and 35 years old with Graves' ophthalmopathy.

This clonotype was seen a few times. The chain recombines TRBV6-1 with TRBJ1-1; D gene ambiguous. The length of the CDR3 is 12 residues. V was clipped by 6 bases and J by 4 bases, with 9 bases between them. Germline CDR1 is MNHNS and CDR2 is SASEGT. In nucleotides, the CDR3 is TGTGCCAGCAGCTCAGACGGCACTGAAGCTTTCTTT. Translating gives CASSSDGTEAFF.

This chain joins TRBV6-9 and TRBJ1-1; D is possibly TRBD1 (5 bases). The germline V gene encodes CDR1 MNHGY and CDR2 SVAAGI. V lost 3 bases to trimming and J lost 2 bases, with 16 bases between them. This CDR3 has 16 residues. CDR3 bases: TGTGCCAGCAGTTACTTATTCGACAGAGCCAACACTGAAGCTTTCTTT. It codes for CASSYLFDRANTEAFF.

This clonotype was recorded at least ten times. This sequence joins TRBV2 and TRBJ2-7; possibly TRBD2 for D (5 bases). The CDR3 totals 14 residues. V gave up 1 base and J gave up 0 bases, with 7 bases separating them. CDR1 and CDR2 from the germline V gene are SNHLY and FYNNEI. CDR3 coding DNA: TGTGCCAGCAGTGAAGACGGGAACTCCTACGAGCAGTACTTC. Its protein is CASSEDGNSYEQYF.

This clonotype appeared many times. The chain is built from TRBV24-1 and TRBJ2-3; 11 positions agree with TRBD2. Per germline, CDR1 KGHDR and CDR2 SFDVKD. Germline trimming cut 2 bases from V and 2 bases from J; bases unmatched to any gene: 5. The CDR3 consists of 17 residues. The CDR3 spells CATSDSSGGTFTDTQYF. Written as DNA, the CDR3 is TGTGCCACCAGTGATTCTAGCGGGGGGACGTTCACAGATACGCAGTATTTT.

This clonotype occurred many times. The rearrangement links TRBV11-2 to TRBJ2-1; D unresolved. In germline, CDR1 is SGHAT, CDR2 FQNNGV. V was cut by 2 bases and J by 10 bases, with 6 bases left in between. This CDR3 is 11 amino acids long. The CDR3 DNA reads TGTGCCAGCAGCTTATTAAGCGAGCAGTTCTTC. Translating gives CASSLLSEQFF.

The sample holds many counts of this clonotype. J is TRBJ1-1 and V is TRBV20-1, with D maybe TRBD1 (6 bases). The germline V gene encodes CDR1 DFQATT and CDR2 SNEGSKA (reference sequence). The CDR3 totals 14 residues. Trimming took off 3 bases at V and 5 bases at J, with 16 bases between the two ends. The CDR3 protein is CSAREGGLETEAFF. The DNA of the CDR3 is TGCAGTGCTAGGGAAGGGGGTCTGGAGACTGAAGCTTTCTTT.

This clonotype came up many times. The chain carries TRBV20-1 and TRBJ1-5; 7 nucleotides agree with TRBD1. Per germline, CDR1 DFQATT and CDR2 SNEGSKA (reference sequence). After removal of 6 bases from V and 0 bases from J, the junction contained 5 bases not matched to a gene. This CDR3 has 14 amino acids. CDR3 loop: CSAWDSNSNQPQHF. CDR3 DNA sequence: TGCAGTGCCTGGGACAGTAATAGCAATCAGCCCCAGCATTTT.

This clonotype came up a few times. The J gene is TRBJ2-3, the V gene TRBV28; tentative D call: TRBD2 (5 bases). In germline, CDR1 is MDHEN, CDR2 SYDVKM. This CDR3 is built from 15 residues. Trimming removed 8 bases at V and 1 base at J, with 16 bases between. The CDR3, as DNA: TGTGCCAGCCTCCCAGATGGGCGGGGCACAGATACGCAGTATTTT. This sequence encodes CASLPDGRGTDTQYF.

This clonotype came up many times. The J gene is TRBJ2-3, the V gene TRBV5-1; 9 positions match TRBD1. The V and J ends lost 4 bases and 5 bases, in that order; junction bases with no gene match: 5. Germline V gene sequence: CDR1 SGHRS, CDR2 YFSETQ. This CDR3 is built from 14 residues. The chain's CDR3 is CASSADRGKDTQYF. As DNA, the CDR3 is TGCGCCAGCAGCGCCGACAGGGGGAAAGATACGCAGTATTTT.

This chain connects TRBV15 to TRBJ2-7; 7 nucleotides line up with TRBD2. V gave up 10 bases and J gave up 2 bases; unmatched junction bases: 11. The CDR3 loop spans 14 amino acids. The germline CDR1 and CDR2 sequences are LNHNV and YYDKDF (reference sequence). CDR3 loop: CASRGEGPTYEQYF. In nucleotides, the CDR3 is TGTGCCAGCCGGGGGGAGGGACCCACCTACGAGCAGTACTTC.

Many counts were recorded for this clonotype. This CDR3 reads CASSYRGRPPYEQYF. Written as DNA, the CDR3 is TGTGCCAGCAGTTACAGGGGCAGGCCCCCCTACGAGCAGTACTTC. The rearrangement uses TRBV6-2 or TRBV6-3 and TRBJ2-7, with a weak D call TRBD1 (5 bases). Trimming shortened V by 2 bases and J by 2 bases, and 13 bases separated the two germline ends. The CDR3 covers 15 residues. CDR1 and CDR2 (germline): MNHEY, SVGEGT.

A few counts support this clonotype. The CDR3 region is CSVDTGLPGTHEQYF. Written as DNA, the CDR3 is TGCAGCGTTGACACGGGACTCCCGGGGACCCACGAGCAGTACTTC. This sequence joins TRBV29-1 and TRBJ2-7, with D perhaps TRBD2 (6 bases). The ends were cut back, 3 bases at V and 5 bases at J, with 20 bases in the middle. The germline V gene has CDR1 SQVTM and CDR2 ANQGSEA. This CDR3 contains 15 residues.

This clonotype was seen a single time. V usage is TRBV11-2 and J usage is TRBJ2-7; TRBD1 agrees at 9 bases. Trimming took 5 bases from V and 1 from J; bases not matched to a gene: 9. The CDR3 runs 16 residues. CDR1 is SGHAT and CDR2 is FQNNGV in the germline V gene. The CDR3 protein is CASSTSPGTGSYEQYF. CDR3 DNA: TGTGCCAGCAGCACCTCCCCCGGGACAGGGTCCTACGAGCAGTACTTC.